This T cell receptor (beta chain) comes out of a study of CD8+ T cells in alopecia areata (dated by TCRdb to the late 2010s). In the study overall: The treated patients took part in an open-label pilot trial in which moderate-to-severe alopecia areata was treated with oral tofacitinib at 5 to 10 mg twice daily. Tofacitinib was given for 6 to 18 months, followed by 6 months of follow-up off drug to assess delayed response and recurrence. For the treated patients, the SALT score, which quantifies what percentage of scalp surface area is affected, served as the measure of disease severity. The study used high-throughput TCRbeta sequencing to examine T cell clonal expansion in alopecia areata, in both the C3H/HeJ mouse model and human patients. Human TCRbeta sequencing covered scalp tissue and sorted CD4+ and CD8+ peripheral blood T cells from patchy and totalis/universalis alopecia areata patients and healthy controls. Patients on tofacitinib were biopsied at baseline and after 4 and 24 weeks of treatment, and several of the patients also had a later scalp biopsy. Clonality in the scalp was compared among normal scalp (n=4), patchy alopecia areata scalp (n=8), and alopecia totalis/universalis scalp (n=8). RNA was extracted with the PAXgene miRNA kit for fixed scalp, the miRNeasy kit for PBMCs, and the RNeasy kit for mouse skin. Amplification of TCRbeta CDR3 regions was done by immunoSEQ multiplex PCR using 35 Vbeta forward primers and 13 Jbeta reverse primers. Summary of the overall study and its limitations: Compared with mice, TCR sequences shared between patients were less clear, possibly partly because of HLA diversity across the patient population. Scalp TCR repertoire analysis is complicated because resident alphabeta T cells in normal human skin are also sequenced, whereas mouse skin is dominated by gammadelta T cells. Tofacitinib significantly lowered scalp clonality and the number of expanded CD8+ clones among the top 100 scalp clones. Because the treated cohort was small and had just a single nonresponder, larger studies are needed to establish links between baseline CD8+ expansion and response. Many expanded lesional clones were found to persist in scalp and blood during tofacitinib treatment, and relapse after treatment cessation may be partly explained by this persistence. Compared with normal scalp, lesional scalp had higher clonality and more expanded CD8+ clones, particularly in alopecia totalis/universalis, a pattern that suggests antigenic drive.

According to the study, the label for this sample's time point signals: 24 weeks on oral tofacitinib. In the paper's terms, the treatment or condition label means: oral pan-JAK inhibitor, 5-10 mg twice daily. Lesional scalp punch biopsies and peripheral blood were collected from alopecia areata patients. PBMCs were isolated by density centrifugation and stained for CD3, CD4 and CD8, and CD4+ and CD8+ T cells were sorted on a FACSAria. V lost 3 bases and J lost 9 bases; the stretch between them is 16 bases long. The CDR3 contains 14 residues, cysteine and phenylalanine counted. Solely the CDR3 DNA is kept, with 42 bases framed from the first base. Per the germline V gene, SGHRS is the CDR1 and YFSETQ is the CDR2. Regarding this clone: Its antigen specificity is not known. No much larger clonotype is one base removed from it; base qualities were not supplied.

The library came from the immunoSEQ multiplex PCR assay. For TCR sequencing, RNA was extracted from every sample and reverse transcribed into cDNA to serve as template. First-strand cDNA was synthesized using SuperScript III with a 2:1 mix of oligo-dT and random hexamers. A synthetic immune receptor repertoire was used to measure amplification bias, and any remaining bias was corrected computationally. The paper's processing steps were these. Raw reads were preprocessed for error removal, and CDR3 was defined according to IMGT conventions as running from the conserved cysteine to phenylalanine. Clonality was calculated as 1 minus Shannon entropy normalized by log2 of the number of productive unique TCRs. Whether each scalp clone was CD4 or CD8 was inferred by checking scalp TCRbeta sequences against the CD4 and CD8 repertoires from sorted blood. TCRdb carries this immuneACCESS record with in-frame sequences only. Its versions omit some clonotypes, under half of them owing to an unresolved V gene in the studies checked, with the rest unexplained. V, J and clone size are those of that table, while D and trimming were read from the DNA. Counted in this sample were around 180,000 clones; 60% of them appeared once. Approximately 0.93% of the sample rests with the top ten.

The chain couples TRBV5-1 to TRBJ2-1, with TRBD2 perhaps the D gene, on 5 matching bases. The sequence came from a human donor with alopecia areata. The sequencing here drew on CD4+ T cells sorted from blood, taken at week 24, from a patient treated with tofacitinib. The sequenced DNA is TGCGCCAGCAGCTCACTAACCCAGAGCGGTGAGCAGTTCTTC. It encodes CASSSLTQSGEQFF.